Below, 23 T cell receptor beta chains from the same sample are listed, as sequenced in a study of T cell repertoires in cytomegalovirus infection (dated by TCRdb to between 2018 and 2021). These receptors' antigens are unknown. Sequencing used an Illumina HiSeq 1500. The public reads were run again by TCRdb, first through fastp at Q25 and then through MiXCR, and only productive beta chains were kept. Rows with one shared CDR3 protein collapse into an entry with the most common genes and DNA. In all, the sample holds approximately 81,000 distinct CDR3 sequences, and roughly 25% of those were seen once. About half of the sample is in the top ten clones. The treatment or condition label corresponds to: in vitro stimulation with specific CMV peptide epitopes to enrich CMV-specific T cells. The specimen comprised CD8+ T cells from cultured PBMCs, sampled from culture after CMV antigen stimulation. These receptors all come from a human donor in good health (CMV status not recorded). Some clones in this sample may be carry-over from other donors' samples.

This clonotype has ten or more counts. The V and J genes are TRBV7-2 and TRBJ1-2; no firm D call. In germline, CDR1 is SGHTA, CDR2 FQGNSA. Trimming took 2 bases from V and 6 from J, leaving 16 bases between them. The CDR3 has 15 residues. As DNA, the CDR3 is TGTGCCAGCAGCTTAAGATCAACCCGAGGCGATGGCTACACCTTC. Translated: CASSLRSTRGDGYTF. Drawing the rest from reference TRBV7-2 and TRBJ1-2, the complete variable domain is GAGVSQSPSNKVTEKGKDVELRCDPISGHTALYWYRQSLGQGLEFLIYFQGNSAPDKSGLPSDRFSAERTGGSVSTLTIQRTQQEDSAVYLCASSLRSTRGDGYTFGSGTRLTVV.

In this sample, this clonotype turned up a few times. The chain uses TRBV7-6 and TRBJ1-2; no clear D. Germline CDR1 reads SGHVS; CDR2 reads FNYEAQ. V was pared by 5 bases and J by 7 bases, with 14 bases between. CDR3 size: 13 residues. CDR3 residues: CASSPPSDSGYTF. For the CDR3, the DNA is TGTGCCAGCAGCCCCCCCTCCGATAGTGGCTACACCTTC.

The chain is built from TRBV4-3 and TRBJ2-7; D possibly corresponds to TRBD1 (6 bases). Germline V gives CDR1 LGHNA, CDR2 YSLEER. The V gene lost 1 base and the J gene lost 3 bases, with 10 bases spanning the gap. The CDR3 loop spans 14 amino acids. CDR3 coding DNA: TGCGCCAGCAGCCAAGGAACAGGGCGCTACGAGCAGTACTTC. This translates into CASSQGTGRYEQYF.

V is TRBV4-3 and J is TRBJ2-1, with a tentative D call TRBD1 (5 bases). CDR1 is LGHNA and CDR2 is YSLEER in the germline V gene. The CDR3 is 16 amino acids. Trimming pared 4 bases from V and 6 bases from J, leaving 19 bases between. The CDR3 nucleotides read TGCGCCAGCAGCCCCGACCGTTTGGGGCCCTTCAATGAGCAGTTCTTC. This gives the protein CASSPDRLGPFNEQFF.

This chain uses TRBV5-1 with TRBJ2-5; D is tentatively TRBD1 or TRBD2 (7 bases each). This CDR3 is built from 15 residues. Looked up from germline, CDR1 is SGHRS and CDR2 is YFSETQ. Trimming cost V 4 bases and J 5 bases, with 18 bases left between them. The CDR3 is CASSVYTGEGETQYF. The CDR3 nucleotides read TGCGCCAGCAGCGTATATACAGGGGAGGGGGAGACCCAGTACTTC.

This clonotype has just a few counts. J is TRBJ2-1 and V is TRBV5-4; 12 bases align to TRBD2. The trim removed 5 bases at V and 5 bases at J, leaving 5 bases unmatched. The CDR3 is made up of 15 amino acids. The germline V gene encodes CDR1 SGHNT and CDR2 YYREEE (reference sequence). This CDR3 reads CASRLAGGTNNEQFF. The CDR3 bases are TGTGCCAGCAGGCTAGCGGGGGGGACGAACAATGAGCAGTTCTTC.

The J gene is TRBJ2-3, the V gene TRBV29-1, with 8 nucleotides matching TRBD1. This CDR3 has 16 residues. Germline trimming cut 3 bases from V and 4 bases from J; bases unmatched to any gene: 12. The V gene's germline CDR1 is SQVTM and CDR2 ANQGSEA. The CDR3 DNA reads TGCAGCGTTGATCGGCGAGACAGGGGTTCCCCAGATACGCAGTATTTT. Its translation: CSVDRRDRGSPDTQYF.

This chain links TRBV25-1 with TRBJ2-7; D unresolved. The V gene lost 6 bases and the J gene lost 2 bases, with 8 bases spanning the gap. Germline V CDR1 and CDR2: MGHDK, SYGVNS. The CDR3 length is 12 residues. In DNA form, the CDR3 reads TGTGCCAGCAGATGGCGGCCCTACGAGCAGTACTTC. As protein: CASRWRPYEQYF.

At least ten counts were recorded for this clonotype. The genes are TRBV7-2 and TRBJ1-6, with 7 nucleotides matching TRBD1. J lost 9 bases, V lost 3 bases, and 2 bases had no gene match. The CDR3 has 13 residues. Germline-derived CDR1 and CDR2 are SGHTA and FQGNSA. The CDR3 bases are TGTGCCAGCAGCTTGTGGACAGGTTCACCCCTCCACTTT. Amino acids: CASSLWTGSPLHF.

The chain joins TRBV5-6 to TRBJ2-2; D may match TRBD1 or TRBD2 (5 bases each). The germline V and J ends were trimmed by 0 bases and 5 bases, with 8 bases remaining between them. This CDR3 is 14 amino acids long. Germline assignment: CDR1 SGHDT and CDR2 YYEEEE. The CDR3 region is CASSLGGDTGELFF. DNA of the CDR3: TGTGCCAGCAGCTTGGGAGGGGATACCGGGGAGCTGTTTTTT.

This chain uses TRBV19 with TRBJ2-3, with D unresolved. V lost 4 bases to trimming and J lost 5 bases, with 16 bases between them. Germline CDR1 and CDR2: LNHDA and SQIVND (reference sequence). The CDR3 is made up of 15 amino acids. The CDR3 bases are TGTGCCAGTAGTAGCGGTACGGGCCTCGGAGATACGCAGTATTTT. Amino acids: CASSSGTGLGDTQYF.

The V gene is TRBV28, the J gene TRBJ2-7; 10 bases align to TRBD2. The germline CDR1 and CDR2 sequences are MDHEN and SYDVKM. This CDR3 comprises 14 residues. The junction had 2 bases not matched to a gene; V was cut back by 3 bases and J by 3 bases. CDR3 amino acids: CASSLLAGDYEQYF. The CDR3 DNA reads TGTGCCAGCAGTTTGCTAGCGGGGGACTACGAGCAGTACTTC. The entire variable domain, with the rest obtained from reference TRBV28 and TRBJ2-7, is as follows: DVKVTQSSRYLVKRTGEKVFLECVQDMDHENMFWYRQDPGLGLRLIYFSYDVKMKEKGDIPEGYSVSREKKERFSLILESASTNQTSMYLCASSLLAGDYEQYFGPGTRLTVT.

Comments on this clonotype: A much larger clonotype is one base distant, so this may be a read error. V and J are TRBV11-3 and TRBJ2-4, with D tentatively TRBD1 or TRBD2 (5 bases each). The germline gives CDR1 SGHNT, CDR2 YENEEA. Trimming took 3 bases from V and 5 from J, leaving 8 bases between them. The CDR3 extends over 13 amino acids. The DNA for the CDR3 is TGTGCCAGCAGCTTGAGGGACCAAAACATTCAGTACTTC. Translation gives CASSLRDQNIQYF.

This clonotype was recorded many times. This rearrangement joins TRBV6-1 to TRBJ2-7, with 12 bases that match TRBD1. Germline V lookup: CDR1 MNHNS, CDR2 SASEGT. This CDR3 has 15 residues. V was clipped by 8 bases and J by 5 bases; unmatched bases: 10. The CDR3 sequence is CASSPGTGGINEQYF. The CDR3 nucleotides are TGTGCCAGCTCACCAGGGACAGGGGGCATCAACGAGCAGTACTTC.

The V and J genes are TRBV28 and TRBJ2-5; D perhaps matches TRBD2 (6 bases). The V gene lost 8 bases and the J gene lost 4 bases, with 23 bases spanning the gap. The germline V gene has CDR1 MDHEN and CDR2 SYDVKM. The length of the CDR3 is 16 residues. Here the CDR3 DNA reads TGTGCCAGCTCCGCGGGGCCGGGGCGATTTCGAGAGACCCAGTACTTC. Amino acid sequence: CASSAGPGRFRETQYF.

This clonotype was detected a few times. This sequence joins TRBV4-3 and TRBJ2-1, with D tentatively TRBD2 (6 bases). The CDR3 consists of 16 residues. Between the trimmed V and J ends, which lost 0 bases and 3 bases, there was a span of 12 bases. The germline CDR1 and CDR2 sequences are LGHNA and YSLEER. The CDR3 DNA reads TGCGCCAGCAGCCAAGATTCAGGACTACTCTACAATGAGCAGTTCTTC. Amino acid sequence: CASSQDSGLLYNEQFF.

A few counts support this clonotype. The chain links TRBV28 to TRBJ2-3; 8 positions match TRBD1. The V and J ends lost 6 bases and 7 bases, in that order; junction bases with no gene match: 18. The germline V gene encodes CDR1 MDHEN and CDR2 SYDVKM. CDR3 length: 17 residues. CDR3 region: CASRGPRPDRESHTQYF. Written as DNA, the CDR3 is TGTGCCAGCAGGGGTCCTAGGCCGGACAGGGAGAGTCATACGCAGTATTTT.

In regard to this clonotype: Given a much more abundant clone one base away, this may be a read error. V is TRBV4-1 and J is TRBJ2-7; 8 bases align to TRBD1. Germline assignment: CDR1 MGHRA and CDR2 YSYEKL. CDR3 size: 16 residues. CDR3 DNA sequence: TGCACCAGCAGCCAAGGATCGGACAGGGCAACCTACGAGCAGTACTTC. Amino acid sequence: CTSSQGSDRATYEQYF.

This clonotype has more than one count but fewer than ten. The chain has TRBV4-3 and TRBJ2-7, with TRBD2 matching 14 bases. The V gene's germline CDR1 is LGHNA and CDR2 YSLEER. This CDR3 is built from 18 residues. J was trimmed by 4 bases and V by 2 bases; bases with no gene match: 10. This chain's CDR3 is CASSQYTGTSGSIYEQYF. The CDR3 nucleotides are TGCGCCAGCAGCCAATATACCGGGACTAGCGGGAGTATATACGAGCAGTACTTC.

This clonotype showed up just a few times. The chain uses TRBV7-2 and TRBJ1-1; D unclear. The V gene's germline CDR1 is SGHTA and CDR2 FQGNSA. V was cut by 5 bases and J by 0 bases, with 1 base left in between. The CDR3 consists of 11 residues. CDR3 sequence reads: CASSVNTEAFF. CDR3 nucleotides: TGTGCCAGCAGCGTGAACACTGAAGCTTTCTTT.

In this sample, this clonotype turned up many times. The chain joins TRBV6-1 to TRBJ1-1; D is perhaps TRBD1 (6 bases). From germline, CDR1 is MNHNS and CDR2 SASEGT. The CDR3 runs 16 residues. V was shortened by 0 bases and J by 4 bases, with 15 bases between the two germline ends. DNA for the CDR3: TGTGCCAGCAGTGAAGCGCGGGGGGGCCTGGGCACTGAAGCTTTCTTT. Its protein is CASSEARGGLGTEAFF.

The sample holds a few counts of this clonotype. V usage is TRBV7-9 and J usage is TRBJ2-1; either TRBD1 or TRBD2 may supply D (5 bases each). CDR3 length: 16 residues. V lost 1 base, J lost 8 bases, and 18 bases lay in between. Germline loops: CDR1 SEHNR, CDR2 FQNEAQ (reference sequence). CDR3 amino acids: CASSLDGSRGLDEQFF. DNA for the CDR3: TGTGCCAGCAGCTTAGATGGGTCCCGGGGCCTTGATGAGCAGTTCTTC.

The V gene is TRBV5-6, the J gene TRBJ1-1; TRBD1 matches 7 bases. Germline trimming cut 4 bases from V and 9 bases from J; bases unmatched to any gene: 6. The CDR3 runs to 12 residues. Per germline, CDR1 SGHDT and CDR2 YYEEEE. The chain's CDR3 is CASSTPGQQAFF. DNA for the CDR3: TGTGCCAGCAGCACCCCGGGACAGCAAGCTTTCTTT. The full variable domain, rest sourced from reference TRBV5-6 and TRBJ1-1, is DAGVTQSPTHLIKTRGQQVTLRCSPKSGHDTVSWYQQALGQGPQFIFQYYEEEERQRGNFPDRFSGHQFPNYSSELNVNALLLGDSALYLCASSTPGQQAFFGQGTRLTVV.